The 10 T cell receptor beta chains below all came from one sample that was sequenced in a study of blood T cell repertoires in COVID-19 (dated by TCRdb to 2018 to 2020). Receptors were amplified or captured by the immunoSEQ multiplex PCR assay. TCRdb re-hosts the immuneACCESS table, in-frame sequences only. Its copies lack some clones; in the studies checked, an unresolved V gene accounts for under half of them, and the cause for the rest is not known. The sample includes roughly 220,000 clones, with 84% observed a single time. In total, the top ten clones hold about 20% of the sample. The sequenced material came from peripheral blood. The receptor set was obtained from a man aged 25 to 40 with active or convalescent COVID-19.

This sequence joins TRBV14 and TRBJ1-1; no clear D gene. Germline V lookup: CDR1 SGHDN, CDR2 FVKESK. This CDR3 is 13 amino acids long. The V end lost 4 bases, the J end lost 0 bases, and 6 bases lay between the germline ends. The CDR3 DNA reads TGTGCCAGCAGCCTTTCAATGAACACTGAAGCTTTCTTT. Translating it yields CASSLSMNTEAFF.

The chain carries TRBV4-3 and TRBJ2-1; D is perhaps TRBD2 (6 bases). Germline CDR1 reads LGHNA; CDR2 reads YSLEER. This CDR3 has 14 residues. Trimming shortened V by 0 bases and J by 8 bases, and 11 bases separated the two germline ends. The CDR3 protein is CASSQDGGEDEQFF. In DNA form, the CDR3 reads TGCGCCAGCAGCCAAGACGGCGGGGAAGATGAGCAGTTCTTC.

CDR3 bases: TGTGCCACCGCAGAAGGGGCGTTTACTGAAGCTTTCTTT. It translates to CATAEGAFTEAFF. This rearrangement joins TRBV15 to TRBJ1-1, with D perhaps matching TRBD1 (5 bases). Germline CDR1 LNHNV, CDR2 YYDKDF (reference sequence). V was cut by 8 bases and J by 5 bases, with 15 bases left in between. The CDR3 covers 13 residues.

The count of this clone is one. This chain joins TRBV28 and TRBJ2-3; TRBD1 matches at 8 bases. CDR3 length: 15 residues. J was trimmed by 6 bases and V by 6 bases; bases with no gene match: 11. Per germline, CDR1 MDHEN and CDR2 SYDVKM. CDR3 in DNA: TGTGCCAGCAGATTCACAGGGGGAGACGACGATACGCAGTATTTT. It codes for CASRFTGGDDDTQYF.

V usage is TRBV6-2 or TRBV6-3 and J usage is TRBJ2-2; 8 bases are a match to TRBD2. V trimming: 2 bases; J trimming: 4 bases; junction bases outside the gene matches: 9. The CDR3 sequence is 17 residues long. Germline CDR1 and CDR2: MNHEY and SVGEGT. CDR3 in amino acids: CASSYLVSSGTTGELFF. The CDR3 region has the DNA TGTGCCAGCAGTTACCTTGTGAGTAGCGGGACCACCGGGGAGCTGTTTTTT.

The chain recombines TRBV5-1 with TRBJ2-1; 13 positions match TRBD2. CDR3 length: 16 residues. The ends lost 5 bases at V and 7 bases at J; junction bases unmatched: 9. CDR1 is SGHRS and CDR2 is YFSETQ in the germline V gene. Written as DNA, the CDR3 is TGCGCCAGCAGTCCGCCCGGGACTAGCGGGGCGAATGAGCAGTTCTTC. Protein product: CASSPPGTSGANEQFF.

CDR3 coding DNA: TGTGCCAGCAGCTTAGAAACAGGGTCGAATGAGCAGTTCTTC. Its translation: CASSLETGSNEQFF. The chain is built from TRBV11-3 and TRBJ2-1, with D tentatively TRBD1 (6 bases). This CDR3 contains 14 residues. Trimming took 0 bases from V and 7 from J, leaving 10 bases between them. In germline, CDR1 is SGHNT, CDR2 YENEEA.

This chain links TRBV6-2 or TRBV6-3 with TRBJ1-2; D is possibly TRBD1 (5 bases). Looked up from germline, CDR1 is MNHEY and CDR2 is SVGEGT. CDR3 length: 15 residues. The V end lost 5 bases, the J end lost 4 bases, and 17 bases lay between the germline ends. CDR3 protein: CASSETERLTYGYTF. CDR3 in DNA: TGTGCCAGCAGTGAGACAGAACGTTTGACCTATGGCTACACCTTC.

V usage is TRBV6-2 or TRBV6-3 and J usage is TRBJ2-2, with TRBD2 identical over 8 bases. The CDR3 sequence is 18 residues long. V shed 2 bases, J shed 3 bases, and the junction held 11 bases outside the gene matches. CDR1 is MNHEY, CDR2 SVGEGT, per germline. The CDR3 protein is CASSYPIGRALDTGELFF. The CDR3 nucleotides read TGTGCCAGCAGTTACCCAATCGGGAGGGCCCTCGACACCGGGGAGCTGTTTTTT.

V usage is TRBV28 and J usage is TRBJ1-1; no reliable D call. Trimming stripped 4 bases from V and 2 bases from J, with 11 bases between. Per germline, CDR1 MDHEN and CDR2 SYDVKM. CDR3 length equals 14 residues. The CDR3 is CASSSTITNTEAFF. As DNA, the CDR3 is TGTGCCAGCAGTTCCACGATCACAAACACTGAAGCTTTCTTT.